By frequency in the sample, the clone carrying this T cell receptor (beta chain) is medium-sized. Its antigen is as yet unknown. Within the sample, other DNA sequences also encode this same CDR3. This entry is derived from a study of sequential checkpoint blockade in melanoma. Overall study context: First-line arms were nivolumab then ipilimumab, or the reverse, randomized 1:1. TCRbeta immunosequencing was performed on DNA from roughly 91 pretreatment melanoma tumor samples.

Broader study findings: For nivolumab-first patients, baseline tumor clonality was associated with response.

Here immunoSEQ multiplex PCR was the method, and the copy in TCRdb shows in-frame clones only, minus some. The sample yields under 6,000 clones, more than 20% seen once. From germline, CDR1 is MDHEN and CDR2 SYDVKM. The CDR3 is made up of 13 amino acids. V dropped 3 bases and J dropped 2 bases, with 8 bases sitting between them. As to treatment: randomized to nivolumab then ipilimumab (arm A) or the reverse (arm B). This TCR derives from a human donor with melanoma. The sequenced sample was tumor tissue (inferred from file names), obtained from a patient given nivolumab and ipilimumab in sequence. The J gene is TRBJ2-7, the V gene TRBV28, with D unclear. In DNA, the CDR3 is TGTGCCAGCAGTTTCGGCGTAGCCTACGAGCAGTACTTC. It translates to CASSFGVAYEQYF. The variable domain in full, with the rest retrieved from reference TRBV28 and TRBJ2-7, is DVKVTQSSRYLVKRTGEKVFLECVQDMDHENMFWYRQDPGLGLRLIYFSYDVKMKEKGDIPEGYSVSREKKERFSLILESASTNQTSMYLCASSFGVAYEQYFGPGTRLTVT.